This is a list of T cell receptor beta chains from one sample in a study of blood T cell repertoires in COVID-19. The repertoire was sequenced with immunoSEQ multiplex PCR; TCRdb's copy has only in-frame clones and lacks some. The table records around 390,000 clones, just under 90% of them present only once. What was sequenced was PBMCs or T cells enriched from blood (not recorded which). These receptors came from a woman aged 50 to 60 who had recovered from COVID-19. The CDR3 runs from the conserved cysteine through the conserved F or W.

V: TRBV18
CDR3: CATSRGTGYEQYF

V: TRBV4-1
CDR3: CASSQGRQGDSNQPQHF

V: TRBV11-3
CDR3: CASSLDTQVTYEQYF

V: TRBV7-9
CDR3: CASSLPAGNSPLHF

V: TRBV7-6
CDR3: CASSLFGQEPNEQFF

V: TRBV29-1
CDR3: CSVPKEGTAGELFF

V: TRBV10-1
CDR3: CASSPGLSTDTQYF

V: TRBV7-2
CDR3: CASSVASSGPPYEQYF

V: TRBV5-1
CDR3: CASSLGIGGVTHEQYF

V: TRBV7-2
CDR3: CASSFSVRSMTYEQYF

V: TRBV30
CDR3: CAWSGGGTEAFF

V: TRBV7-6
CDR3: CASSPTGTGDGTQYF

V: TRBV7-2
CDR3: CASSLVSGSTDTQYF

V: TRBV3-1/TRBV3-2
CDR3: CASSLTGNTEAFF

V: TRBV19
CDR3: CASSRRDRDTGELFF